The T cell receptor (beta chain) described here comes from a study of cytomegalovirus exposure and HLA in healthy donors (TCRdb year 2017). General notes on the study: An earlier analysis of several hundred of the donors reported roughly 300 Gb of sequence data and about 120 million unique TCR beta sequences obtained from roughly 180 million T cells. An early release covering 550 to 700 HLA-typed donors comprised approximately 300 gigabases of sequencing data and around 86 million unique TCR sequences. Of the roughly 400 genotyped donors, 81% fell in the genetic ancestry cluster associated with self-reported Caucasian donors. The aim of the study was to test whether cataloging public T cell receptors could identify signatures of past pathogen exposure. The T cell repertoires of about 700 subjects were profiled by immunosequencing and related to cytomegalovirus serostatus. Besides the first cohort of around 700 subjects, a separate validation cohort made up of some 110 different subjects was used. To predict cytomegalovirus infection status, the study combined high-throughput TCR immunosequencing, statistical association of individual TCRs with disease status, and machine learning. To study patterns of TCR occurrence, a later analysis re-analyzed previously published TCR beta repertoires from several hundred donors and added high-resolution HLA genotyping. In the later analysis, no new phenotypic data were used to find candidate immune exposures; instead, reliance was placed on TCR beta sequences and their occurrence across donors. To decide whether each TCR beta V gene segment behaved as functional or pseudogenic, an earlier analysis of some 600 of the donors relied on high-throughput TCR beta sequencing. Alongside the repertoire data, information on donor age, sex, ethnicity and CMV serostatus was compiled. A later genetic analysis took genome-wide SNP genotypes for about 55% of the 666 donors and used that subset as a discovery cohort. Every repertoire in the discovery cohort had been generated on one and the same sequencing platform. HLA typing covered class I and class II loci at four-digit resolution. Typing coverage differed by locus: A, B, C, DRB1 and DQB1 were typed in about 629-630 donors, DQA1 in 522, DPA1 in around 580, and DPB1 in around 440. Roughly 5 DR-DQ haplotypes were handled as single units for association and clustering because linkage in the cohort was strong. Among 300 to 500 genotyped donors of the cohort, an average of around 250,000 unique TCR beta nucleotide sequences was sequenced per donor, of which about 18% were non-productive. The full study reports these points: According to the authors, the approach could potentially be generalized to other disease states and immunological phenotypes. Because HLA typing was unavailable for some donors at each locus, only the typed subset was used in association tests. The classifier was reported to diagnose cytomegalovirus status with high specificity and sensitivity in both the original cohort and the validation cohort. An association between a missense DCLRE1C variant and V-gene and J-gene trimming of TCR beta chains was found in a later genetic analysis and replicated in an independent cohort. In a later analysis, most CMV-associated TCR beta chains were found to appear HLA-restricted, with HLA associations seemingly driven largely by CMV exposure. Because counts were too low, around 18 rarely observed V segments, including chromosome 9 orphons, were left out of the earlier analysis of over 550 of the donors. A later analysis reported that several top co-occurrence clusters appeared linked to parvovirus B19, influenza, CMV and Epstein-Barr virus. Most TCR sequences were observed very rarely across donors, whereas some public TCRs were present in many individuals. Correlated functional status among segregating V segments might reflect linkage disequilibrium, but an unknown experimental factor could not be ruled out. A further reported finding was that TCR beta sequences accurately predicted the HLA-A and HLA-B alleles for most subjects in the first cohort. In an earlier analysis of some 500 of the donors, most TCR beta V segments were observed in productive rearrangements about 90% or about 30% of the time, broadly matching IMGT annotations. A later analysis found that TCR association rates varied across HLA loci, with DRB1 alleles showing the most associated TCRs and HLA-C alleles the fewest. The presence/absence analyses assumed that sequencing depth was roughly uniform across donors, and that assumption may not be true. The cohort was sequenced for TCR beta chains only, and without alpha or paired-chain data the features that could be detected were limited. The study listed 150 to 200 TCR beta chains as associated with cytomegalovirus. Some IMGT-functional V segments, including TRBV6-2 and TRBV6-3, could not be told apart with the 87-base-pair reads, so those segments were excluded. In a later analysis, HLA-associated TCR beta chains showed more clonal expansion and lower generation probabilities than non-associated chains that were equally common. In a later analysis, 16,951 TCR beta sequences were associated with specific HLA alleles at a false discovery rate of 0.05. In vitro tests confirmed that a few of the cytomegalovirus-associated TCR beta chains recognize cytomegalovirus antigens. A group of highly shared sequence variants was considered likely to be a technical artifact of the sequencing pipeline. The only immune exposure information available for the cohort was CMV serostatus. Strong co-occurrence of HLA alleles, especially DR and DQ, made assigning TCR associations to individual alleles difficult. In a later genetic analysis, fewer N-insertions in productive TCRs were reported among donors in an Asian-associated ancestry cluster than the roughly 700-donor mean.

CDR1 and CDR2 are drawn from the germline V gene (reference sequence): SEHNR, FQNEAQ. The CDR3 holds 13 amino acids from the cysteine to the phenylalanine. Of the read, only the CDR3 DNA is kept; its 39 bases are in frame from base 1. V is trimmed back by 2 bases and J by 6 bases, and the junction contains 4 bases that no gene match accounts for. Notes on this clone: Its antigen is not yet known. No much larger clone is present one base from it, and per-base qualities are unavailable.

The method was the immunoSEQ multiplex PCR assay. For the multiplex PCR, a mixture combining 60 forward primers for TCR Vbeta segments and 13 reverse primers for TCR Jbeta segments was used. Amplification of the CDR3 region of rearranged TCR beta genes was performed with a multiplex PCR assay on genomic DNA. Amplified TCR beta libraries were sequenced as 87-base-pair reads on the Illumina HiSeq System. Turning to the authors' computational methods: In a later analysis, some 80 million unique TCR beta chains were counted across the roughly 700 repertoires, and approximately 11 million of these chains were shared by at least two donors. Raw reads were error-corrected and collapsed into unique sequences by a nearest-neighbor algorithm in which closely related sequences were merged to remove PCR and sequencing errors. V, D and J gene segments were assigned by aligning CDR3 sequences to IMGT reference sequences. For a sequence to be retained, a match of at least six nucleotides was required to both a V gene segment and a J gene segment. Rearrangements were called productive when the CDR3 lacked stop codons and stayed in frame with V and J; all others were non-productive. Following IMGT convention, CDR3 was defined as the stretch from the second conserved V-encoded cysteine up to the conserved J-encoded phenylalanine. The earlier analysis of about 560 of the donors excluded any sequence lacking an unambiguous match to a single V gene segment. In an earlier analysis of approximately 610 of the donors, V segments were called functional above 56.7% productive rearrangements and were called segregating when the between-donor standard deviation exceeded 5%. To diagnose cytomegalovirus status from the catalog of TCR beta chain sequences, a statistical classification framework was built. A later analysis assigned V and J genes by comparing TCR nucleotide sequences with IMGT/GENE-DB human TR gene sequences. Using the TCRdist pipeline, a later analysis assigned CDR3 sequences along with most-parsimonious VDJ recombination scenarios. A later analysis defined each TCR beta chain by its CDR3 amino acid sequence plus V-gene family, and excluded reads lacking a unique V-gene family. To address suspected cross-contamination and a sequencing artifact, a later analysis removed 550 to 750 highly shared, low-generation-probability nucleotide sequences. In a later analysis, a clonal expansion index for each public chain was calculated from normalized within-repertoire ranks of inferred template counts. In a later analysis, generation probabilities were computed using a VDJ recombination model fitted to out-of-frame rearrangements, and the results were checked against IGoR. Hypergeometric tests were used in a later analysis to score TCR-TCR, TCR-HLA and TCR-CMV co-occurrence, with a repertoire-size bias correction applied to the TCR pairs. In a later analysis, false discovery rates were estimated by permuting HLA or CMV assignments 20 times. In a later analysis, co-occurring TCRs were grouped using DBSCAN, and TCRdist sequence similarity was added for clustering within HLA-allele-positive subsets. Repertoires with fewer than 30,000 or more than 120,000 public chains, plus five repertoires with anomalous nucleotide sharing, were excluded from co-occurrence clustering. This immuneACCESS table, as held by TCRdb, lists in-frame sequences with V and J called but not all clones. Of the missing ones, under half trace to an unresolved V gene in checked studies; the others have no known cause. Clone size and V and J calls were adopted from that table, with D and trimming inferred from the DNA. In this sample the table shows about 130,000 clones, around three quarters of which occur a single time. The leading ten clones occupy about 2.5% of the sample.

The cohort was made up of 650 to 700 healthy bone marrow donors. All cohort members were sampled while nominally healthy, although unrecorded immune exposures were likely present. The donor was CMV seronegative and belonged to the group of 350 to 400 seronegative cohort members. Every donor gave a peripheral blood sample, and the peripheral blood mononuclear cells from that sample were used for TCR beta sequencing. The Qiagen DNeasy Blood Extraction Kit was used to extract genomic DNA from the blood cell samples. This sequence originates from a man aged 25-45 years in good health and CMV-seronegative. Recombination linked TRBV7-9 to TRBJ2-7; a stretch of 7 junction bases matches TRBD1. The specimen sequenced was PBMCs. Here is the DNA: TGTGCCAGCAGCTTACGTGGGACAGTCGAGCAGTACTTC. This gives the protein CASSLRGTVEQYF.